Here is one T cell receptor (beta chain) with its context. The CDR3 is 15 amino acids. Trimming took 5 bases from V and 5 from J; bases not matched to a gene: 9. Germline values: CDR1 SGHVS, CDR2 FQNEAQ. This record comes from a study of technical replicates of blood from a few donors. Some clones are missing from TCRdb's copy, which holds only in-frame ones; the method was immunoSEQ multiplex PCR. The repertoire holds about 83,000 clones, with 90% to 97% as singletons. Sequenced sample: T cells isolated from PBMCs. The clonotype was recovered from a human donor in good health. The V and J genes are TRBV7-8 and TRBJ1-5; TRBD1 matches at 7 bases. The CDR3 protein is CASSLTGVTYQPQHF. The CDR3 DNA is TGTGCCAGCAGCCTAACAGGGGTTACGTATCAGCCCCAGCATTTT.